Listed here are 4 T cell receptor beta chains from one sample, sequenced in a study of regulatory T cells in long-lasting Graves disease. Arm-PCR of CDR3 regions and iRepertoire HTBI primers were used to build TCR beta libraries. TCRdb processed the multiplex PCR reads anew with MiXCR; each CDR3 protein has one entry. The table has approximately 400,000 distinct CDR3 sequences, roughly a sixth seen once. Time point: newly diagnosed GD, antithyroid drugs for less than 3 months. From RNA extracted from PBMCs, the TCR library was made. The sample in question was peripheral blood mononuclear cells (PBMCs), obtained at new diagnosis, from a patient treated with antithyroid drugs. The source of these receptors is a female donor with Graves disease.

This clonotype was detected a few times. The chain uses TRBV7-9 and TRBJ1-6, with 12 bases lining up with TRBD1. Per germline, CDR1 SEHNR and CDR2 FQNEAQ (reference sequence). V shed 5 bases, J shed 8 bases, and the junction held 10 bases outside the gene matches. This CDR3 comprises 17 residues. This chain's CDR3 is CASSVRDRGPHDSPLHF. For the CDR3, the DNA is TGTGCCAGCAGCGTCCGGGACAGGGGGCCCCATGATTCACCCCTCCACTTT.

The chain links TRBV7-2 to TRBJ2-3; TRBD1 matches at 8 bases. This CDR3 spans 15 amino acids. The ends lost 7 bases at V and 0 bases at J; junction bases unmatched: 6. CDR1 is SGHTA, CDR2 FQGNSA, per germline. Here the CDR3 reads CASTRGPLSTDTQYF. The DNA for the CDR3 is TGTGCCAGCACCAGGGGGCCCCTAAGCACAGATACGCAGTATTTT. Supplemented by reference TRBV7-2 and TRBJ2-3, the full variable domain reads GAGVSQSPSNKVTEKGKDVELRCDPISGHTALYWYRQSLGQGLEFLIYFQGNSAPDKSGLPSDRFSAERTGGSVSTLTIQRTQQEDSAVYLCASTRGPLSTDTQYFGPGTRLTVL.

This chain uses TRBV27 with TRBJ2-5; 7 nucleotides match TRBD1. Trimming cost V 2 bases and J 4 bases; bases outside gene matches: 7. Germline V gives CDR1 MNHEY, CDR2 SMNVEV (reference sequence). The CDR3 runs to 15 residues. CDR3 nucleotides: TGTGCCAGCAGTTTAAAGAGGGGGCGAGTAGAGACCCAGTACTTC. Translation: CASSLKRGRVETQYF.

This clonotype came up many times. The chain uses TRBV16 and TRBJ1-5, with 7 bases aligning to TRBD1. The germline V gene has CDR1 KGHSY and CDR2 FQNENV. This CDR3 is 19 amino acids long. V lost 2 bases, J lost 7 bases, and 20 bases stayed unmatched. The CDR3 is CASSQTVLRQGGARQPQHF. The CDR3, as DNA: TGTGCCAGCAGCCAAACCGTCCTGCGGCAGGGGGGAGCTAGGCAGCCCCAGCATTTT.